These 15 T cell receptor beta chains were all obtained from the same sample, sequenced in a study of CD8 T cells in ankylosing spondylitis. Via MiXCR, TCRdb re-called the 5' RACE reads, giving one row per CDR3 protein. Of about 250,000 distinct CDR3 sequences listed, roughly 32% were seen once; the top ten hold around 4%. The sample was blood, either unsorted or a sorted T cell fraction (not recorded which). The receptors come from a male donor with ankylosing spondylitis or in good health (not recorded which).

CDR3: CASTLGGAHNEQFF. The DNA of the CDR3 is TGCGCCAGCACCCTGGGGGGGGCCCACAATGAGCAGTTCTTC. The chain links TRBV5-1 to TRBJ2-1; D may be TRBD2 (7 bases). V was clipped by 6 bases and J by 5 bases, with 15 bases between them. Germline V lookup: CDR1 SGHRS, CDR2 YFSETQ. The CDR3 is 14 amino acids. Supplemented by reference TRBV5-1 and TRBJ2-1, the full variable domain reads KAGVTQTPRYLIKTRGQQVTLSCSPISGHRSVSWYQQTPGQGLQFLFEYFSETQRNKGNFPGRFSGRQFSNSRSEMNVSTLELGDSALYLCASTLGGAHNEQFFGPGTRLTVL.

The chain combines TRBV7-2 with TRBJ2-2, with 7 bases lining up with TRBD1. This CDR3 has 16 amino acids. The V gene end was trimmed by 3 bases and the J gene end by 0 bases; junction bases not matched to a gene: 4. Per the germline V gene, CDR1 is SGHTA and CDR2 is FQGNSA. The CDR3 here is CASSFGTASNTGELFF. DNA of the CDR3: TGTGCCAGCAGCTTCGGGACAGCCTCGAACACCGGGGAGCTGTTTTTT.

This clonotype showed up just a few times. This sequence joins TRBV20-1 and TRBJ2-5; the D gene is possibly TRBD2 (5 bases). The CDR3 is made up of 14 amino acids. Per germline, CDR1 DFQATT and CDR2 SNEGSKA (reference sequence). The V gene lost 0 bases and the J gene lost 5 bases, with 13 bases spanning the gap. CDR3 coding DNA: TGCAGTGCTAGAGATGAGCGGCTCGTGGAGACCCAGTACTTC. Translation gives CSARDERLVETQYF.

This clonotype was observed a few times. The V call is TRBV12-3 or TRBV12-4, the J call TRBJ2-1; 7 bases map to TRBD2. V trimming: 1 base; J trimming: 5 bases; junction bases outside the gene matches: 5. The CDR3 has 15 amino acids. As DNA, the CDR3 is TGTGCCAGCAGTTTAGGCGGGGGACCCGACAATGAGCAGTTCTTC. The encoded protein is CASSLGGGPDNEQFF.

In this sample, this clonotype turned up a few times. This rearrangement joins TRBV15 to TRBJ2-3; D possibly corresponds to TRBD2 (5 bases). This CDR3 is built from 16 residues. V was trimmed by 5 bases and J by 0 bases, leaving 15 bases between them. Germline lookup yields CDR1 LNHNV and CDR2 YYDKDF (reference sequence). The CDR3, as DNA: TGTGCCACCAGCTTGGGAGTAGAGCCTAGCACAGATACGCAGTATTTT. Its protein is CATSLGVEPSTDTQYF.

The rearrangement uses TRBV27 and TRBJ2-7; either TRBD1 or TRBD2 may fit D (6 bases each). Per germline, CDR1 MNHEY and CDR2 SMNVEV (reference sequence). Trimming left V 6 bases short and J 2 bases short, with 20 bases between. CDR3 length: 16 residues. In DNA form, the CDR3 reads TGTGCCAGCAGCGCCCTCGGGGGCCTCGTCCCCTACGAGCAGTACTTC. Translated, it gives CASSALGGLVPYEQYF.

This clonotype was seen a handful of times. This chain joins TRBV6-1 and TRBJ2-1; no reliable D call. Germline loops: CDR1 MNHNS, CDR2 SASEGT. The CDR3 is 13 amino acids. The V end lost 6 bases, the J end lost 10 bases, and 16 bases lay between the germline ends. Here the CDR3 reads CASSLEVDGEQFF. The CDR3 nucleotides read TGTGCCAGCAGCCTAGAAGTGGACGGGGAGCAGTTCTTC.

This clonotype came up once. The V and J genes are TRBV9 and TRBJ2-7; D is perhaps TRBD2 (5 bases). V gave up 0 bases and J gave up 4 bases, with 14 bases separating them. CDR3 length equals 15 residues. Germline values: CDR1 SGDLS, CDR2 YYNGEE. Here the CDR3 DNA reads TGTGCCAGCAGCGTAGGTCAATCCACGGGGTACGAGCAGTACTTC. Translation: CASSVGQSTGYEQYF.

In this sample, this clonotype turned up a few times. V and J are TRBV7-8 and TRBJ2-1; TRBD2 matches 9 bases. The germline CDR1 and CDR2 sequences are SGHVS and FQNEAQ. V lost 1 base to trimming and J lost 8 bases; unmatched junction nucleotides: 6. The CDR3 sequence is 15 residues long. The CDR3 sequence: CASSLVLAGKDEQFF. DNA for the CDR3: TGTGCCAGCAGCTTAGTCCTAGCGGGGAAAGATGAGCAGTTCTTC.

This chain uses TRBV20-1 with TRBJ2-7; 7 bases map to TRBD1. Germline CDR1 reads DFQATT; CDR2 reads SNEGSKA (reference sequence). This CDR3 is built from 17 residues. After removal of 1 base from V and 0 bases from J, the junction contained 12 bases not matched to a gene. The CDR3 protein is CSARGTPGQMGSYEQYF. For the CDR3, the DNA is TGCAGTGCTAGAGGGACTCCGGGACAGATGGGCTCCTACGAGCAGTACTTC.

The CDR3 spells CSARVPRGQDTQYF. CDR3 in DNA: TGCAGTGCTAGAGTCCCCCGGGGGCAAGATACGCAGTATTTT. This chain joins TRBV20-1 and TRBJ2-3; D possibly uses TRBD1 or TRBD2 (6 bases each). Germline CDR1 reads DFQATT; CDR2 reads SNEGSKA (reference sequence). This CDR3 has 14 amino acids. The V and J ends lost 1 base and 5 bases respectively, with 13 bases between them.

This CDR3 reads CSVTTGGSGNQPQHF. The CDR3 region has the DNA TGCAGCGTTACAACAGGGGGCTCGGGCAATCAGCCCCAGCATTTT. The chain recombines TRBV29-1 with TRBJ1-5, with 9 positions matching TRBD1. CDR1 is SQVTM and CDR2 is ANQGSEA in the germline V gene. With V trimmed by 5 bases and J by 2 bases, 7 bases remained unmatched. The CDR3 runs 15 residues.

The V call is TRBV29-1, the J call TRBJ1-4, with D possibly being TRBD1 (6 bases). Germline CDR1 is SQVTM and CDR2 is ANQGSEA. This CDR3 is built from 15 residues. Trimming removed 1 base at V and 10 bases at J, with 19 bases between. The CDR3: CSVEGEQGPPGKLFF. Here the CDR3 DNA reads TGCAGCGTTGAAGGGGAACAGGGACCCCCGGGAAAACTGTTTTTT. Based on the CDR3 plus reference TRBV29-1 and TRBJ1-4, the full variable domain is SAVISQKPSRDICQRGTSLTIQCQVDSQVTMMFWYRQQPGQSLTLIATANQGSEATYESGFVIDKFPISRPNLTFSTLTVSNMSPEDSSIYLCSVEGEQGPPGKLFFGSGTQLSVL.

This chain uses TRBV29-1 with TRBJ2-3; the D gene is possibly TRBD2 (5 bases). Germline V CDR1 and CDR2: SQVTM, ANQGSEA. V was clipped by 4 bases and J by 2 bases, with 10 bases between them. CDR3 length: 13 amino acids. CDR3 protein: CSVAGKPTDTQYF. The CDR3, as DNA: TGCAGCGTTGCGGGGAAGCCCACAGATACGCAGTATTTT.

The genes are TRBV6-1 and TRBJ2-1, with 8 bases lining up with TRBD1. The CDR3 consists of 14 residues. The J segment lost 9 bases and the V segment lost 6 bases, leaving 10 bases of the junction unmatched. Germline V lookup: CDR1 MNHNS, CDR2 SASEGT. CDR3 in DNA: TGTGCCAGCAGCCCGACAGGGGAAGGTAGTGAGCAGTTCTTC. This gives the protein CASSPTGEGSEQFF.